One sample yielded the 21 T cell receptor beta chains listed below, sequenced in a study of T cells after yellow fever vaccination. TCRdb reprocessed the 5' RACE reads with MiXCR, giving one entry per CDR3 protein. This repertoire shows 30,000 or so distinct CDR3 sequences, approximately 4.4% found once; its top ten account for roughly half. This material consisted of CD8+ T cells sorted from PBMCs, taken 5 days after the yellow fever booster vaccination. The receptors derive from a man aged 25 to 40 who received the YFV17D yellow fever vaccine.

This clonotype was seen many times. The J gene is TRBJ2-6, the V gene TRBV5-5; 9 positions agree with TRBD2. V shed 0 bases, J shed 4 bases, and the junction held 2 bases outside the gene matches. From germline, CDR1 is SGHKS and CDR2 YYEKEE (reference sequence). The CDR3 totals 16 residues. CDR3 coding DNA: TGTGCCAGCAGCTTGGGGACTAGCGTAGGGGCCAACGTCCTGACTTTC. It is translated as CASSLGTSVGANVLTF.

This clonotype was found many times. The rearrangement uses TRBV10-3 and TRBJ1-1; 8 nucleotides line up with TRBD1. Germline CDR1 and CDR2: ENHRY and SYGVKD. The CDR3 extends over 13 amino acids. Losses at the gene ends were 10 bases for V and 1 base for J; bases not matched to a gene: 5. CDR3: CATQDRGNTEAFF. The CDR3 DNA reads TGTGCCACCCAAGACAGGGGGAACACTGAAGCTTTCTTT.

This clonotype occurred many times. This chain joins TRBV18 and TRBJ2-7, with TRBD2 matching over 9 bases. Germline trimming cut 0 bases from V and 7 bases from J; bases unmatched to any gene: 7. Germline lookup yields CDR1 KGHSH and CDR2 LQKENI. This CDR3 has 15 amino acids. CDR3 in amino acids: CASSPPTSGSWEQYF. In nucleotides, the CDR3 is TGTGCCAGCTCACCACCGACTAGCGGTTCATGGGAGCAGTACTTC.

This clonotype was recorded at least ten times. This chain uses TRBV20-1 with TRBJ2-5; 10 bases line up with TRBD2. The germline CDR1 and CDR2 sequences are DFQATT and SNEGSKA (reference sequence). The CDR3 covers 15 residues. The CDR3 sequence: CSSPGLAVYQETQYF. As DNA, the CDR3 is TGCAGCAGCCCTGGACTAGCGGTCTACCAAGAGACCCAGTACTTC.

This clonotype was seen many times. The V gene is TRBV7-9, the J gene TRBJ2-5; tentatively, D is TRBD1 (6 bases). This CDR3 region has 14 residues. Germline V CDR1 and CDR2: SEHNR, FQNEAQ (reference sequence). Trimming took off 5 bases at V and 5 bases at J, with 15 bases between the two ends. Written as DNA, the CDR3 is TGTGCCAGCAGCCCCACAGGGTTCGTGGAGACCCAGTACTTC. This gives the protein CASSPTGFVETQYF.

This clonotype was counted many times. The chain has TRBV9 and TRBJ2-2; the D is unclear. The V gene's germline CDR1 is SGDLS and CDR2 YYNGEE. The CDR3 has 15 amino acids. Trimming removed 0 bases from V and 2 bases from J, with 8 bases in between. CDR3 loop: CASSVGRLNTGELFF. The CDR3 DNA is TGTGCCAGCAGCGTAGGAAGGCTTAACACCGGGGAGCTGTTTTTT.

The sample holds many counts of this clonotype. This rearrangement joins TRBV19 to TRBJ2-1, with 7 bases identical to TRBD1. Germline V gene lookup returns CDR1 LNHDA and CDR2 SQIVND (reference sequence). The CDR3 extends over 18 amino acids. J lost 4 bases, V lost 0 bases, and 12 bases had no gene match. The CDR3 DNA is TGTGCCAGTAGTATAGATCCAGCCGGGACAGCTAGTTACAATGAGCAGTTCTTC. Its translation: CASSIDPAGTASYNEQFF.

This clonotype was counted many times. CDR3 bases: TGTGCCAGCAGTACAAACACCGGGGAGCTGTTTTTT. Translating it yields CASSTNTGELFF. This sequence joins TRBV7-9 and TRBJ2-2; D is unclear. The CDR3 sequence is 12 residues long. Germline values: CDR1 SEHNR, CDR2 FQNEAQ (reference sequence). Between the trimmed V and J ends, which lost 6 bases and 2 bases, there was a span of 4 bases.

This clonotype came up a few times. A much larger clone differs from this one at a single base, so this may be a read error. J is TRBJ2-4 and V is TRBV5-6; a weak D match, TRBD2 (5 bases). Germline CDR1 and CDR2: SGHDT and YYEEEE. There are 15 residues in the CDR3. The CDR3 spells CASSSGDLANNIQYF. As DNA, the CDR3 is TGTGCCAGCAGCTCTGGAGACCTAGCCAACAACATTCAGTACTTC.

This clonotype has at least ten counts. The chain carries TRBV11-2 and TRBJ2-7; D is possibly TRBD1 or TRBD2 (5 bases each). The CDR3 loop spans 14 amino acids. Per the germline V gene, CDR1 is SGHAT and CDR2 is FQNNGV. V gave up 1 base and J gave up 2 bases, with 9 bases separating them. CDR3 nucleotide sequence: TGTGCCAGCAGCTTAGGGGACGGGGCCTACGAGCAGTACTTC. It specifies CASSLGDGAYEQYF.

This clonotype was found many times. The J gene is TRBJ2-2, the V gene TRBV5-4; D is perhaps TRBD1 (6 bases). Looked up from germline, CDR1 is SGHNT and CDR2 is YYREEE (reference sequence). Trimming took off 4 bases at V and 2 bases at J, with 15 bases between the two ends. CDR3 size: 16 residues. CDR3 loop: CASSIVVGANTGELFF. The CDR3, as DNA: TGTGCCAGCAGCATAGTGGTGGGGGCCAACACCGGGGAGCTGTTTTTT.

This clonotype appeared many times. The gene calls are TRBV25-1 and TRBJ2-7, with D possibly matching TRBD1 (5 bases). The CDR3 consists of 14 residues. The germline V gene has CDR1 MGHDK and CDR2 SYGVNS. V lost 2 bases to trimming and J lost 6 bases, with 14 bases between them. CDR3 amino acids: CASSEGAGSVEQYF. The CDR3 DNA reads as TGTGCCAGCAGTGAAGGGGCAGGGTCGGTCGAGCAGTACTTC.

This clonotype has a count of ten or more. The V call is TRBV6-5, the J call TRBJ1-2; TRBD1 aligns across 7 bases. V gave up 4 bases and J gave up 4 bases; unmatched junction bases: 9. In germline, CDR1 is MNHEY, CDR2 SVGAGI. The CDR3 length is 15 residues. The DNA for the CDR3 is TGTGCCAGCAGTTTCAGTGCTACAGGGGCCTATGGCTACACCTTC. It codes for CASSFSATGAYGYTF.

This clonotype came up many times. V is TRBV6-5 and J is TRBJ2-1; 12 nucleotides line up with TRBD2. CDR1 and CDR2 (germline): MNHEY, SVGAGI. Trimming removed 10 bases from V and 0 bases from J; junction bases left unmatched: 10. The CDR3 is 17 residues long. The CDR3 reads CATLGLAGKSSYNEQFF. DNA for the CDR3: TGTGCCACCCTGGGACTAGCGGGCAAGAGCTCCTACAATGAGCAGTTCTTC.

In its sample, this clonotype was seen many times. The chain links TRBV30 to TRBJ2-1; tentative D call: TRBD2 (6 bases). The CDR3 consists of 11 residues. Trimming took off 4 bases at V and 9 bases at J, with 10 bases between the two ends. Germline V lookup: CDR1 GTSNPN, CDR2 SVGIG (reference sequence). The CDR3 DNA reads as TGTGCCTGGATAGGAGGGAGTGAGCAGTTCTTC. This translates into CAWIGGSEQFF.

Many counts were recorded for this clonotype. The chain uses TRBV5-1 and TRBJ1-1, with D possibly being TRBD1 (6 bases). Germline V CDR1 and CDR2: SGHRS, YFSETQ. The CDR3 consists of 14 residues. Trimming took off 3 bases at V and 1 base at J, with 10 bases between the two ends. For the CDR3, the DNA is TGCGCCAGCAGCTGGACAGACTCGAACACTGAAGCTTTCTTT. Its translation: CASSWTDSNTEAFF. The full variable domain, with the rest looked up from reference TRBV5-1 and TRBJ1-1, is KAGVTQTPRYLIKTRGQQVTLSCSPISGHRSVSWYQQTPGQGLQFLFEYFSETQRNKGNFPGRFSGRQFSNSRSEMNVSTLELGDSALYLCASSWTDSNTEAFFGQGTRLTVV.

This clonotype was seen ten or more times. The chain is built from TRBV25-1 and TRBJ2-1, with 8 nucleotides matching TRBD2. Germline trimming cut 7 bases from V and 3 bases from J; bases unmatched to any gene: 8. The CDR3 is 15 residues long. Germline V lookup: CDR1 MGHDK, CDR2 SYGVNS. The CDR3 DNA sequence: TGTGCCAGCACTGACAGCGGGAGCGTCTACAATGAGCAGTTCTTC. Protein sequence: CASTDSGSVYNEQFF.

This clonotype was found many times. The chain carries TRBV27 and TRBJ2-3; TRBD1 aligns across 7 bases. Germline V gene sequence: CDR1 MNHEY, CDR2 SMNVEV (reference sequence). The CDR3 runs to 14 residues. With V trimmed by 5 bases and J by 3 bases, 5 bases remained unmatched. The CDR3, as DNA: TGTGCCAGCAGTATAGGGGGCGCGACAGATACGCAGTATTTT. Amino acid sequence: CASSIGGATDTQYF.

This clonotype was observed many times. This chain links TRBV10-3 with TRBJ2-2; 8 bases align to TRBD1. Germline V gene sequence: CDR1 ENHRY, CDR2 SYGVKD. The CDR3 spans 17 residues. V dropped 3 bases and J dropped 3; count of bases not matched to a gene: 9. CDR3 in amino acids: CAISDLEGDRYTGELFF. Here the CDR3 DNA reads TGTGCCATCAGTGATTTGGAGGGGGACAGGTACACCGGGGAGCTGTTTTTT.

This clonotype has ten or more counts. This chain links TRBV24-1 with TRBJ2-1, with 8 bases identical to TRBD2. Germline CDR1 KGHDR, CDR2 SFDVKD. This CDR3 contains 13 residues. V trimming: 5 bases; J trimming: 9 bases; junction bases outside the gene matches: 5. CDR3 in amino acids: CATSAGGLVEQFF. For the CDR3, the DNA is TGTGCCACCAGTGCGGGAGGGTTGGTTGAGCAGTTCTTC.

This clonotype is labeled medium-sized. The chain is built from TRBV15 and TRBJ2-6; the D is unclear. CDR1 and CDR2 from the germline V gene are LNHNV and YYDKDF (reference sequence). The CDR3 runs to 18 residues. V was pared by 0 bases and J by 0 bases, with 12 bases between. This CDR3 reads CATSRDQEGSSGANVLTF. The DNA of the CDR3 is TGTGCCACCAGCAGAGATCAAGAAGGTAGCTCTGGGGCCAACGTCCTGACTTTC.